These 30 T cell receptor beta chains were all obtained from the same sample, sequenced in a study of OX40 agonist ivuxolimab in advanced cancers. The protocol was immunoSEQ multiplex PCR, while the TCRdb copy is restricted to in-frame clones and leaves out a portion. Of 70,000 to 100,000 clones detected, under 90% appear once; the ten largest clones hold 1.1%. The sample here was CD4+ or CD8+ T cells sorted from blood, taken in a trial of the OX40 agonist ivuxolimab. These receptors all come from an adult with an advanced solid tumor such as melanoma, head and neck, liver or kidney cancer.

The chain employs TRBV18 and TRBJ1-3; D gene unclear. CDR3 length: 13 residues. The germline CDR1 and CDR2 sequences are KGHSH and LQKENI. The V end was cut by 0 bases, the J end by 2 bases, with 2 bases between. The CDR3, as DNA: TGTGCCAGCTCACCACCCACTGGAAACACCATATATTTT. It yields the protein CASSPPTGNTIYF.

The chain combines TRBV28 with TRBJ2-1, with D possibly matching TRBD2 (6 bases). Trimming left V 7 bases short and J 10 bases short, with 17 bases between. The CDR3 loop spans 13 amino acids. Germline CDR1 reads MDHEN; CDR2 reads SYDVKM. CDR3 bases: TGTGCCAGCATCGGAAGGGGAGGACTAGAGCAGTTCTTC. Its translation: CASIGRGGLEQFF.

In regard to this clone: Different DNA sequences within this sample yield the same CDR3. CDR3 region: CASSYSGDSGANVLTF. Written as DNA, the CDR3 is TGTGCCAGCAGTTACTCCGGGGACTCTGGGGCCAACGTCCTGACTTTC. The V call is TRBV6-5, the J call TRBJ2-6; a possible D gene is TRBD2 (5 bases). There are 16 residues in the CDR3. Per germline, CDR1 MNHEY and CDR2 SVGAGI. Trimming stripped 0 bases from V and 0 bases from J, with 6 bases between.

The CDR3: CASSYGTGNEKLFF. The CDR3, as DNA: TGTGCCAGTAGTTACGGGACAGGGAACGAAAAACTGTTTTTT. The V gene is TRBV19, the J gene TRBJ1-4, with 9 positions matching TRBD1. CDR1 is LNHDA, CDR2 SQIVND, per germline (reference sequence). There are 14 residues in the CDR3. The junction had 6 bases not matched to a gene; V was cut back by 5 bases and J by 8 bases.

V gene TRBV6-6 combines with J gene TRBJ2-3; 7 bases match TRBD1. V gave up 4 bases and J gave up 4 bases; unmatched junction bases: 8. The CDR3 extends over 15 amino acids. Germline loops: CDR1 MNHNY, CDR2 SVGAGI (reference sequence). The CDR3 DNA reads TGTGCCAGCAGTTCCAGGACAGGTCCCGCAGATACGCAGTATTTT. It encodes CASSSRTGPADTQYF.

The chain carries TRBV4-1 and TRBJ1-2, with D possibly matching TRBD1 (5 bases). This CDR3 has 13 residues. From germline, CDR1 is MGHRA and CDR2 YSYEKL. V was cut by 4 bases and J by 3 bases, with 9 bases left in between. CDR3 sequence reads: CASSPGYYYGYTF. Written as DNA, the CDR3 is TGCGCCAGCAGCCCAGGGTACTACTATGGCTACACCTTC.

This clone showed up just a few times. The V and J genes are TRBV28 and TRBJ1-5; D is undetermined. The germline V and J ends were trimmed by 3 bases and 7 bases, with 4 bases remaining between them. In germline, CDR1 is MDHEN, CDR2 SYDVKM. The CDR3 spans 11 residues. The chain's CDR3 is CASSLRQPQHF. CDR3 nucleotides: TGTGCCAGCAGTTTGCGGCAGCCCCAGCATTTT. Drawing the rest from reference TRBV28 and TRBJ1-5, the complete variable domain is DVKVTQSSRYLVKRTGEKVFLECVQDMDHENMFWYRQDPGLGLRLIYFSYDVKMKEKGDIPEGYSVSREKKERFSLILESASTNQTSMYLCASSLRQPQHFGDGTRLSIL.

This rearrangement joins TRBV5-4 to TRBJ1-2, with unresolved D. This CDR3 comprises 14 residues. V was cut by 3 bases and J by 2 bases, with 11 bases left in between. Per germline, CDR1 SGHNT and CDR2 YYREEE (reference sequence). CDR3: CASSSEVGNYGYTF. CDR3 DNA: TGTGCCAGCAGCTCGGAGGTAGGGAACTATGGCTACACCTTC.

The CDR3 here is CASRPSGDLQETQYF. CDR3 DNA sequence: TGCGCCAGCAGGCCCTCTGGGGACCTCCAAGAGACCCAGTACTTC. The chain carries TRBV5-1 and TRBJ2-5; tentatively, D is TRBD1 or TRBD2 (5 bases each). Trimming took 5 bases from V and 1 from J, leaving 15 bases between them. The CDR3 sequence is 15 residues long. Germline values: CDR1 SGHRS, CDR2 YFSETQ.

The table lists this clone with a count of one. The J gene is TRBJ1-1, the V gene TRBV7-9; 10 nucleotides align to TRBD1. V gave up 2 bases and J gave up 2 bases; unmatched junction bases: 8. The CDR3 runs 17 residues. Germline V gives CDR1 SEHNR, CDR2 FQNEAQ (reference sequence). The chain's CDR3 is CASSLSFGTGVNTEAFF. The CDR3 DNA reads TGTGCCAGCAGCTTAAGTTTTGGGACAGGGGTTAACACTGAAGCTTTCTTT.

This chain links TRBV12-5 with TRBJ2-1, with 9 bases identical to TRBD1. The germline CDR1 and CDR2 sequences are LGHNT and FRNRAP. V lost 3 bases, J lost 0 bases, and 9 bases stayed unmatched. The CDR3 totals 18 residues. CDR3 coding DNA: TGTGCTAGTGGTTTTGCGGACAGGGGCGCGAGCTCCTACAATGAGCAGTTCTTC. It encodes CASGFADRGASSYNEQFF. The variable domain in full, completed from reference TRBV12-5 and TRBJ2-1, reads DARVTQTPRHKVTEMGQEVTMRCQPILGHNTVFWYRQTMMQGLELLAYFRNRAPLDDSGMPKDRFSAEMPDATLATLKIQPSEPRDSAVYFCASGFADRGASSYNEQFFGPGTRLTVL.

The gene calls are TRBV2 and TRBJ2-4; the D gene is possibly TRBD2 (6 bases). CDR1 is SNHLY and CDR2 is FYNNEI in the germline V gene. V was pared by 4 bases and J by 2 bases, with 15 bases between. The CDR3 has 16 residues. As DNA, the CDR3 is TGTGCCAGCAGTGGGGGACCCGGAGGGACCAAAAACATTCAGTACTTC. Translation: CASSGGPGGTKNIQYF.

This chain connects TRBV14 to TRBJ2-5, with 7 bases lining up with TRBD1. CDR1 SGHDN and CDR2 FVKESK come from the germline V gene. CDR3 length: 15 amino acids. The V and J ends lost 1 base and 3 bases, in that order; junction bases with no gene match: 5. CDR3 DNA: TGTGCCAGCAGCCAAGCGGACAGGCACAAAGAGACCCAGTACTTC. Its protein product is CASSQADRHKETQYF.

CDR3: CASSVLGETEAFF. In DNA, the CDR3 is TGTGCCAGCAGCGTACTGGGCGAAACTGAAGCTTTCTTT. The chain couples TRBV9 to TRBJ1-1, with unresolved D. Looked up from germline, CDR1 is SGDLS and CDR2 is YYNGEE. The length of the CDR3 is 13 residues. The V gene lost 1 base and the J gene lost 5 bases, with 9 bases spanning the gap.

In its sample, this clone was seen once. The chain links TRBV5-6 to TRBJ2-5; possible D gene TRBD1, 6 bases. CDR1 and CDR2 (germline): SGHDT, YYEEEE. CDR3 length: 15 residues. The V end lost 0 bases, the J end lost 3 bases, and 12 bases lay between the germline ends. CDR3 sequence (DNA): TGTGCCAGCAGCTTGGTTGTAGGGGGTAAAGAGACCCAGTACTTC. Its translation: CASSLVVGGKETQYF.

The chain carries TRBV11-2 and TRBJ2-3; D ambiguous. V shed 5 bases and J shed 8 bases, with 11 bases lying between them. Germline V lookup: CDR1 SGHAT, CDR2 FQNNGV. The CDR3 has 12 residues. The chain's CDR3 is CASSQRHRTQYF. CDR3 nucleotide sequence: TGTGCCAGCAGCCAAAGACATCGTACGCAGTATTTT.

The chain links TRBV27 to TRBJ1-5, with 7 bases that match TRBD1. Trimming removed 4 bases from V and 7 bases from J; junction bases left unmatched: 7. This CDR3 contains 14 residues. Germline values: CDR1 MNHEY, CDR2 SMNVEV (reference sequence). This chain's CDR3 is CASSSKQGRQPQHF. The DNA of the CDR3 is TGTGCCAGCAGTTCTAAACAGGGGAGGCAGCCCCAGCATTTT.

This clone occurred a few times. The V gene is TRBV5-1, the J gene TRBJ1-3; no firm D call. The CDR3 covers 13 residues. V lost 3 bases and J 8 bases, leaving 12 bases between the germline ends. Looked up from germline, CDR1 is SGHRS and CDR2 is YFSETQ. This chain's CDR3 is CASSSSVGDTIYF. CDR3 bases: TGCGCCAGCAGCTCTTCGGTGGGAGACACCATATATTTT.

This clone was counted only a few times. The chain links TRBV9 to TRBJ2-4; no clear D gene. The CDR3 sequence is 18 residues long. Germline assignment: CDR1 SGDLS and CDR2 YYNGEE. Deletions cut 0 bases from V and 0 bases from J, with 16 bases between. CDR3 sequence (DNA): TGTGCCAGCAGCGTAGATACAGTGGGATCCCTAGCCAAAAACATTCAGTACTTC. Protein product: CASSVDTVGSLAKNIQYF.

The V call is TRBV29-1, the J call TRBJ2-4; tentatively, D is TRBD2 (6 bases). Looked up from germline, CDR1 is SQVTM and CDR2 is ANQGSEA. Trimming pared 6 bases from V and 8 bases from J, leaving 11 bases between. This CDR3 contains 11 residues. CDR3 in amino acids: CSVGTGDIQYF. In nucleotides, the CDR3 is TGCAGCGTAGGGACTGGAGACATTCAGTACTTC.

This chain connects TRBV28 to TRBJ2-2; tentatively, D is TRBD1 or TRBD2 (5 bases each). The CDR3 loop spans 15 amino acids. V was clipped by 7 bases and J by 4 bases, with 16 bases between them. Germline V lookup: CDR1 MDHEN, CDR2 SYDVKM. CDR3 protein: CASTEGRGATGELFF. The CDR3 DNA is TGTGCCAGCACCGAGGGCAGAGGGGCCACCGGGGAGCTGTTTTTT.

J is TRBJ1-2 and V is TRBV7-2; D gene unclear. The V and J ends lost 8 bases and 2 bases respectively, with 15 bases between them. The germline V gene has CDR1 SGHTA and CDR2 FQGNSA. The CDR3 contains 14 residues. The CDR3 protein is CASAAPPLNYGYTF. The DNA of the CDR3 is TGTGCCAGCGCCGCGCCTCCTTTAAACTATGGCTACACCTTC.

This sequence joins TRBV7-2 and TRBJ2-1; D unresolved. V was trimmed by 1 base and J by 7 bases, leaving 17 bases between them. The germline V gene encodes CDR1 SGHTA and CDR2 FQGNSA. The CDR3 length is 16 residues. The CDR3 nucleotides read TGTGCCAGCAGCTTAGTCGAAAGGGTATTAGGGAATGAGCAGTTCTTC. It translates to CASSLVERVLGNEQFF.

The chain carries TRBV7-2 and TRBJ1-2; D gene ambiguous. Germline V gene data show CDR1 as SGHTA and CDR2 as FQGNSA. V lost 6 bases and J 7 bases, leaving 12 bases between the germline ends. The CDR3 has 12 residues. Here the CDR3 DNA reads TGTGCCAGCAGTACCGGAACCTCTGGCTACACCTTC. Translating it yields CASSTGTSGYTF.

The chain is built from TRBV7-2 and TRBJ2-2; D may be TRBD2 (5 bases). This CDR3 is built from 14 residues. V was shortened by 4 bases and J by 1 base, with 7 bases between the two germline ends. CDR1 SGHTA and CDR2 FQGNSA come from the germline V gene. As DNA, the CDR3 is TGTGCCAGCAGCTCCCGGGGGAACACCGGGGAGCTGTTTTTT. Residues: CASSSRGNTGELFF.

This clone was recorded only once. This chain connects TRBV11-3 to TRBJ2-2; TRBD1 is a possible D gene (5 bases). This CDR3 has 15 amino acids. Germline CDR1 reads SGHNT; CDR2 reads YENEEA. V was clipped by 0 bases and J by 4 bases, with 9 bases between them. CDR3 DNA: TGTGCCAGCAGCTTAGAAGGGGTCGGCACCGGGGAGCTGTTTTTT. This gives the protein CASSLEGVGTGELFF.

The rearrangement links TRBV4-2 to TRBJ2-2; 10 bases agree with TRBD1. CDR1 is LGHNA and CDR2 is YNFKEQ in the germline V gene. The junction had 2 bases not matched to a gene; V was cut back by 4 bases and J by 3 bases. This CDR3 region has 15 residues. The CDR3, as DNA: TGTGCCAGCAGCCCCGGGACAGGGGACACCGGGGAGCTGTTTTTT. Translated, it gives CASSPGTGDTGELFF.

The chain joins TRBV9 to TRBJ2-3; possibly TRBD2 for D (6 bases). The germline V gene encodes CDR1 SGDLS and CDR2 YYNGEE. The CDR3 has 16 amino acids. V gave up 4 bases and J gave up 1 base, with 16 bases separating them. CDR3 protein: CASSLRDSPGTDTQYF. The CDR3 nucleotides read TGTGCCAGCAGCCTACGGGACTCTCCGGGCACAGATACGCAGTATTTT.

The genes are TRBV5-1 and TRBJ2-7; the match to TRBD2 covers 9 bases. With 4 bases clipped from V and 2 bases from J, the junction kept 10 bases outside the gene matches. The CDR3 covers 16 residues. The germline CDR1 and CDR2 sequences are SGHRS and YFSETQ. CDR3 in amino acids: CASSLLERGDTYEQYF. CDR3 DNA sequence: TGCGCCAGCAGCCTACTCGAGCGGGGGGATACCTACGAGCAGTACTTC.

The V gene is TRBV19, the J gene TRBJ1-5; no firm D call. The CDR3 length is 14 residues. Germline assignment: CDR1 LNHDA and CDR2 SQIVND (reference sequence). With 4 bases removed from V and 4 bases from J, the gap between germline ends came to 11 bases. The CDR3 nucleotides read TGTGCCAGTAGTACCCGTGGGAGAAATCAGCCCCAGCATTTT. It codes for CASSTRGRNQPQHF. The variable domain in full, completed from reference TRBV19 and TRBJ1-5, reads DGGITQSPKYLFRKEGQNVTLSCEQNLNHDAMYWYRQDPGQGLRLIYYSQIVNDFQKGDIAEGYSVSREKKESFPLTVTSAQKNPTAFYLCASSTRGRNQPQHFGDGTRLSIL.